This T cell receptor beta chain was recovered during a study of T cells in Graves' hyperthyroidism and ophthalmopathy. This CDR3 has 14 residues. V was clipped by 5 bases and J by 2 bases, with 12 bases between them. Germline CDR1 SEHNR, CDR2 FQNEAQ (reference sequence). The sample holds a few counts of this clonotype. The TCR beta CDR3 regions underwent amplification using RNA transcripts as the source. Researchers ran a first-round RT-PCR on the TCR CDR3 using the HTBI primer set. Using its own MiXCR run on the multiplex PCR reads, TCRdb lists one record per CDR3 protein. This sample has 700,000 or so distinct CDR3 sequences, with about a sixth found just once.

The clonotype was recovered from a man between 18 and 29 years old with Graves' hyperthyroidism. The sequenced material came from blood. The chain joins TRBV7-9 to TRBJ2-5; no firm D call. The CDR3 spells CASSPNRQQETQYF. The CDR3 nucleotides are TGTGCCAGCAGCCCGAACCGCCAGCAAGAGACCCAGTACTTC.